These 12 T cell receptor beta chains came from one sample sequenced in a study of blood T cell repertoires in COVID-19 (dated by TCRdb to about 2020). Preparation of the library involved the immunoSEQ multiplex PCR assay. What TCRdb holds here is the immuneACCESS table cut down to in-frame rearrangements. Part of the clones is not present; checked against another copy, under half of the missing clones reflect an unresolved V gene, and the others are unexplained. A total of approximately 270,000 clones appear in this sample, around 93% of them only once. The ten largest clones represent 0.95% to 1.5% of the sample. The sequencing input was PBMCs or T cells enriched from blood (not recorded which). These receptor sequences come from a human donor in a cohort exposed to, infected with or recovered from COVID-19 (not recorded which). The donor label of this sample is uncertain.

In DNA form, the CDR3 reads TGTGCCAGCAGCGCGAGGGGGTACGAGAATGAGCAGTTCTTC. Its protein product is CASSARGYENEQFF. The chain recombines TRBV9 with TRBJ2-1, with D perhaps TRBD1 (6 bases). The CDR3 runs to 14 residues. Trimming took 3 bases from V and 7 from J, leaving 14 bases between them. Germline CDR1 and CDR2: SGDLS and YYNGEE.

The V gene is TRBV28, the J gene TRBJ1-4; a weak D match, TRBD1 (6 bases). CDR1 and CDR2 from the germline V gene are MDHEN and SYDVKM. The V gene lost 6 bases and the J gene lost 8 bases, with 16 bases spanning the gap. This CDR3 contains 14 residues. DNA of the CDR3: TGTGCCAGCAGGCTCGCGGACAGAAGGGAAAAACTGTTTTTT. Translated: CASRLADRREKLFF.

V is TRBV5-1 and J is TRBJ2-7; 8 bases fit TRBD2. There are 15 residues in the CDR3. Germline V gene sequence: CDR1 SGHRS, CDR2 YFSETQ. With V trimmed by 0 bases and J by 4 bases, 6 bases remained unmatched. The CDR3 sequence is CASSLGLAISYEQYF. DNA for the CDR3: TGCGCCAGCAGCTTGGGACTAGCGATCTCATACGAGCAGTACTTC.

The V and J genes are TRBV4-2 and TRBJ1-2, with 10 bases matching TRBD1. This CDR3 comprises 16 residues. The germline V gene encodes CDR1 LGHNA and CDR2 YNFKEQ. The V segment lost 1 base and the J segment 6 bases; nucleotides outside the gene matches: 8. The CDR3 DNA reads as TGTGCCAGCAGCCAAGCCGGGACAGGGGCAGAGCATGGCTACACCTTC. This translates into CASSQAGTGAEHGYTF.

The chain carries TRBV9 and TRBJ2-3; 16 positions agree with TRBD2. J lost 6 bases, V lost 2 bases, and 9 bases had no gene match. The CDR3 totals 18 residues. Germline CDR1 SGDLS, CDR2 YYNGEE. Here the CDR3 DNA reads TGTGCCAGCAGCGTCGGGACTAGCGGGGGGGCCTGGGGCGATACGCAGTATTTT. It is translated as CASSVGTSGGAWGDTQYF.

This CDR3 reads CASSQDSRLAGLNEQFF. In DNA form, the CDR3 reads TGTGCCAGCAGCCAAGATTCGAGGCTAGCGGGGCTAAATGAGCAGTTCTTC. The chain joins TRBV3-1 (or the pseudogene TRBV3-2) to TRBJ2-1, with 9 bases matching TRBD2. This CDR3 comprises 17 residues. Germline-derived CDR1 and CDR2 are LGHDT and YNNKEL (reference sequence). J was trimmed by 7 bases and V by 0 bases; bases with no gene match: 10.

The CDR3 reads CASSLGPGGDQPQHF. The CDR3 DNA sequence: TGTGCCAGCAGCTTAGGCCCAGGGGGCGATCAGCCCCAGCATTTT. This rearrangement joins TRBV7-2 to TRBJ1-5; 8 bases map to TRBD1. Per the germline V gene, CDR1 is SGHTA and CDR2 is FQGNSA. The CDR3 length is 15 residues. Trimming at V came to 1 base and at J to 5 bases, leaving 4 bases not matched to a gene.

The V and J genes are TRBV19 and TRBJ1-1; no firm D call. This CDR3 is built from 14 residues. Trimming took 7 bases from V and 3 from J, leaving 15 bases between them. Germline CDR1 and CDR2: LNHDA and SQIVND (reference sequence). This chain's CDR3 is CASKPYRLDTEAFF. In DNA form, the CDR3 reads TGTGCCAGTAAACCTTATAGACTTGACACTGAAGCTTTCTTT.

This rearrangement joins TRBV5-5 to TRBJ2-5, with D uncertain. Trimming left V 6 bases short and J 2 bases short, with 5 bases between. Germline values: CDR1 SGHKS, CDR2 YYEKEE (reference sequence). The CDR3 sequence is 11 residues long. This chain's CDR3 is CASTVQETQYF. DNA of the CDR3: TGTGCCAGCACCGTACAAGAGACCCAGTACTTC.

There are a few counts of this clone. The chain employs TRBV9 and TRBJ2-3; the match to TRBD2 covers 9 bases. CDR3 size: 15 residues. V was clipped by 0 bases and J by 2 bases; unmatched bases: 1. The germline V gene encodes CDR1 SGDLS and CDR2 YYNGEE. As DNA, the CDR3 is TGTGCCAGCAGCGTAGTAGCGGGGGCCACAGATACGCAGTATTTT. Protein sequence: CASSVVAGATDTQYF. Full variable domain (remainder filled in from reference TRBV9 and TRBJ2-3): DSGVTQTPKHLITATGQRVTLRCSPRSGDLSVYWYQQSLDQGLQFLIQYYNGEERAKGNILERFSAQQFPDLHSELNLSSLELGDSALYFCASSVVAGATDTQYFGPGTRLTVL.

The rearrangement joins TRBV5-5 to TRBJ2-7, with D perhaps TRBD1 (5 bases). Germline values: CDR1 SGHKS, CDR2 YYEKEE (reference sequence). The CDR3 totals 14 residues. V lost 1 base and J 3 bases, leaving 11 bases between the germline ends. The DNA for the CDR3 is TGTGCCAGCAGCTTGTTGGGGCAGGTCTACGAGCAGTACTTC. Protein product: CASSLLGQVYEQYF.

V gene TRBV5-6 combines with J gene TRBJ2-1; 9 bases match TRBD1. This CDR3 has 18 residues. The germline V gene encodes CDR1 SGHDT and CDR2 YYEEEE. V shed 3 bases and J 4 bases; nucleotides not matched to a gene: 14. This CDR3 is CASSWWTGVPTSYNEQFF. The CDR3 DNA reads as TGTGCCAGCAGCTGGTGGACAGGGGTCCCAACCAGTTACAATGAGCAGTTCTTC.